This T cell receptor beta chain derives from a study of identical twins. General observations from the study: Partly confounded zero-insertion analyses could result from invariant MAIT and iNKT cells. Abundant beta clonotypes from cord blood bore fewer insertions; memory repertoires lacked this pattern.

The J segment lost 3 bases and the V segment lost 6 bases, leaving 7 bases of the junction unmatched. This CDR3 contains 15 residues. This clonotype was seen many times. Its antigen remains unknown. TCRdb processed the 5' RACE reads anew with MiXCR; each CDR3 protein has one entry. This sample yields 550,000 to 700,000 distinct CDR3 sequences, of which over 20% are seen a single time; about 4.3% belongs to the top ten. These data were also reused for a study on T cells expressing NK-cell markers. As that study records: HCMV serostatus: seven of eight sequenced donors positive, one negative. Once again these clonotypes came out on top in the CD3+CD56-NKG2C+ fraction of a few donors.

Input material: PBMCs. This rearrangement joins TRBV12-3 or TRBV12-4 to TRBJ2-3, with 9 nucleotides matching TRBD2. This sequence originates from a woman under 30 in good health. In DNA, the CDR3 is TGTGCCAGCAGCCCGTTTGGACTAGCGACAGATACGCAGTATTTT. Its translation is CASSPFGLATDTQYF.